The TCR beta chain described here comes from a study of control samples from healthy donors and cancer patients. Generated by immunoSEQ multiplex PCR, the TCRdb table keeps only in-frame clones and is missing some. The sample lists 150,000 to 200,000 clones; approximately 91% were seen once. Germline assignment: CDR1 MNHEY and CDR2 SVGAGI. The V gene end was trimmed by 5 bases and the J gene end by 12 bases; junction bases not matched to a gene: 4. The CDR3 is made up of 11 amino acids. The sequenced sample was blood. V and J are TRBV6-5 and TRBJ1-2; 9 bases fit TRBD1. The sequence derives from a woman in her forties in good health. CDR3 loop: CASSRGQGNTF. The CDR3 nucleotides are TGTGCCAGCAGTAGGGGACAGGGTAACACCTTC.